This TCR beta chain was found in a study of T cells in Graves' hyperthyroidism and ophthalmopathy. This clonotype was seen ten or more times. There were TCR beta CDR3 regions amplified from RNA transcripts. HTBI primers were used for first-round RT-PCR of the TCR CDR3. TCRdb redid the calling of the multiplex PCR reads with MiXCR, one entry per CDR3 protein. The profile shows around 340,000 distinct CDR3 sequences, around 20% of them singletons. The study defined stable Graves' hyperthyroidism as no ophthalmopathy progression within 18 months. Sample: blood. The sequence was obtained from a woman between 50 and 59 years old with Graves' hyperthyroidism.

CDR3 region: CASSLAYYNEQFF. CDR3 DNA: TGTGCCAGCAGCTTAGCCTACTACAATGAGCAGTTCTTC. The V call is TRBV7-2, the J call TRBJ2-1, with D unclear. The V gene lost 0 bases and the J gene lost 3 bases, with 3 bases spanning the gap. CDR1 and CDR2 from the germline V gene are SGHTA and FQGNSA. The CDR3 is 13 amino acids.